This entry concerns a single TCR beta chain. This specimen comes from a study of blood T cell repertoires in COVID-19. Study-wide context: The origin of the acute and convalescent COVID-19 samples was the United States, Italy and Spain.

Original processing methods: Nucleated cell counts were estimated from reference gene primer amplification. Clones were read by immunoSEQ multiplex PCR, and TCRdb kept only the in-frame ones, dropping some. The D gene and trimming were derived from the DNA, and the V and J assignments and clone size from that table. The sample records about 200,000 clones, around 83% being singletons. This TCR came from a woman between 70 and 85 years old with COVID-19, enrolled during active disease. The sequenced sample was peripheral blood.

The CDR3 coding sequence is TGTGCCAGCAGCCTCGTTACAGGGGTTGGTGGCTACACCTTC. Amino acid sequence: CASSLVTGVGGYTF. The V call is TRBV9, the J call TRBJ1-2; 7 bases line up with TRBD1. The length of the CDR3 is 14 residues. Trimming at V came to 4 bases and at J to 7 bases, leaving 10 bases not matched to a gene. From germline, CDR1 is SGDLS and CDR2 YYNGEE.